This T cell receptor (beta chain) was retrieved from a study of neoadjuvant anti-PD-1 for oral cavity cancer. The overall study: Before surgery, most patients got three to four biweekly 3 mg/kg nivolumab doses.

The V gene end was trimmed by 2 bases and the J gene end by 5 bases; junction bases not matched to a gene: 14. The CDR3 is 19 amino acids. In germline, CDR1 is SGHAT, CDR2 FQNNGV. Described time point: after neoadjuvant nivolumab, at surgical resection. Patients were newly diagnosed with stage II-IVA oral cavity squamous cell carcinoma without prior systemic or radiation treatment. Here immunoSEQ multiplex PCR was the method, and the copy in TCRdb shows in-frame clones only, minus some. Counted here are about 42,000 clones, 77% occurring once; the ten biggest clones make up about 5%. The receptor was isolated from a person aged 35-79 years with oral cavity squamous cell carcinoma. The gene calls are TRBV11-2 and TRBJ2-5, with TRBD2 matching 13 bases. The sequencing used PBMCs, collected after nivolumab (anti-PD-1) treatment. The CDR3 DNA is TGTGCCAGCAGCTTACGTCCGGGACTAGCGGGGAAAATCGGGGAGACCCAGTACTTC. Its translation: CASSLRPGLAGKIGETQYF.